Here is one T cell receptor beta chain with its context. Its antigen remains unknown. This entry is derived from a study of T cell responses to AZD1222 COVID-19 vaccine. Across the study: Second-dose groups at about 4 or about 12 weeks were pooled. Study-wide results and limits: Close to half of spike-specific TCRs reportedly recognize unmutated variant regions. Mostly white British, mostly female donors; authors suggested clonal diversity may be underestimated.

Germline loops: CDR1 MNHNS, CDR2 SASEGT. The CDR3 consists of 13 residues. Trimming removed 2 bases at V and 9 bases at J, with 8 bases between. Here immunoSEQ multiplex PCR was the method, and the copy in TCRdb shows in-frame clones only, minus some. The repertoire holds some 66,000 clones, with about 90% as singletons. The specimen was peripheral blood, collected on day 0 of AZD1222 vaccination. The TCR was taken from an adult in good health. The chain is built from TRBV6-1 and TRBJ1-6; no reliable D call. CDR3 loop: CASSENFGSPLHF. The CDR3 coding sequence is TGTGCCAGCAGTGAAAACTTTGGTTCACCCCTCCACTTT.